The entry below gives a single TCR beta chain sequence along with its context. Primers used for first-strand cDNA, a TRAV- and TRBV-specific set, covered both alpha and beta chains. The TCRs were subjected to amplification over around 18 PCR cycles employing a constant-region primer in conjunction with a V-primer adapter. TCRdb recomputed calls from the reads with MiXCR, one row per CDR3 protein. Seen here are under 90,000 distinct CDR3 sequences, 15% to 20% observed once, and the top ten hold 2.8%. The record originates from a study of low-dose radiotherapy and immunotherapy resistance in tumors. On the study more broadly: Both drugs were delivered intravenously to patients (nivolumab 240 mg every two weeks and ipilimumab 1 mg/kg every six weeks).

CDR1 and CDR2 (germline): MDHEN, SYDVKM. V lost 6 bases to trimming and J lost 2 bases; unmatched junction nucleotides: 7. The length of the CDR3 is 14 residues. The time point here: before trial treatment. The TCR comes from a male donor with prostate cancer. This material consisted of PBMCs, taken before treatment. V is TRBV28 and J is TRBJ2-7, with TRBD1 matching over 7 bases. The CDR3 nucleotides are TGTGCCAGCAGCACGCCGGGACAGACCTACGAGCAGTACTTC. Translated: CASSTPGQTYEQYF.